Listed below are T cell receptor beta chains from one sample, sequenced in a study of spatial heterogeneity in lung cancer. TCRdb re-analysed the 5' RACE reads in MiXCR, keeping a single row per CDR3 protein. Among approximately 22,000 distinct CDR3 sequences listed, about 4.5% were seen once. Here the sequenced sample was PBMCs, taken at surgery. Receptors were obtained from a male donor with early-stage non-small cell lung cancer. Both conserved end residues are part of each CDR3.

V,J,CDR3
TRBV19,TRBJ2-1,CASSLVGGSNEQFF
TRBV7-8,TRBJ2-2,CASSLGEPVGELFF
TRBV6-5,TRBJ2-1,CASKISPGFDNEQFF
TRBV6-5,TRBJ1-4,CASSSGQSNEKLFF
TRBV5-4,TRBJ2-7,CASSRSGSSYEQYF
TRBV20-1,TRBJ2-2,CSARTSGRAIGTGELFF
TRBV6-5,TRBJ2-7,CASSADRGRFKAHF
TRBV5-4,TRBJ2-7,CASSYQLAGVSYEQYF
TRBV7-9,TRBJ1-5,CASSLGGAPNQPQHF
TRBV20-1,TRBJ1-4,CSAIAGGTEKLFF
TRBV14,TRBJ1-1,CASSLRLGQGGDTEAFF
TRBV29-1,TRBJ1-1,CSVEEVANTEAFF
TRBV7-9,TRBJ1-3,CASRPTPVRSGNTIYF
TRBV4-2,TRBJ2-1,CASSPTTLVGRRYNEQFF
TRBV5-1,TRBJ2-5,CASSNSPSGGTSETQYF
TRBV20-1,TRBJ2-1,CSARGMAGSYNEQFF
TRBV6-1,TRBJ2-5,CASGGRGSGQETQYF
TRBV5-1,TRBJ2-7,CASSFGQQAYEQYF
TRBV24-1,TRBJ1-1,CATSDLTQGADTEAFF
TRBV6-2/TRBV6-3,TRBJ1-2,CASSHRQGISGYTF
TRBV10-3,TRBJ2-7,CAISLGQGASYEQYF
TRBV9,TRBJ2-5,CASSVLAGGPWETQYF
TRBV15,TRBJ1-2,CATSRDRKGGLGYGYTF
TRBV28,TRBJ2-3,CASSLGQGVGLTDTQYF
TRBV24-1,TRBJ1-2,CATEGGTDGYTF
TRBV3-1,TRBJ2-3,CASSQWRTDRSTDTQYF